The 11 T cell receptor beta chains below come from one sample, sequenced in a study of cytomegalovirus exposure and HLA in healthy donors. The PCR was carried out with 60 Vbeta primers and 13 Jbeta primers. Assay: immunoSEQ multiplex PCR; the TCRdb copy retains only in-frame clones and omits some. The repertoire has some 110,000 clones, under 85% of them found once; the top ten carry roughly 1.2%. What was sequenced was PBMCs. The receptors originated from a man aged 25-45 years in good health and CMV-seronegative.

V gene TRBV27 combines with J gene TRBJ2-2; 7 bases map to TRBD2. This CDR3 contains 15 residues. In germline, CDR1 is MNHEY, CDR2 SMNVEV (reference sequence). V trimming: 4 bases; J trimming: 2 bases; junction bases outside the gene matches: 4. The CDR3: CASSSLAANTGELFF. CDR3 in DNA: TGTGCCAGCAGTTCCCTAGCGGCAAACACCGGGGAGCTGTTTTTT.

The V gene is TRBV9, the J gene TRBJ2-1; 11 bases are shared with TRBD2. V trimming: 4 bases; J trimming: 5 bases; junction bases outside the gene matches: 2. The CDR3 extends over 14 amino acids. Germline CDR1 SGDLS, CDR2 YYNGEE. This chain's CDR3 is CASSPGLADNEQFF. Here the CDR3 DNA reads TGTGCCAGCAGCCCGGGACTAGCGGACAATGAGCAGTTCTTC.

The rearrangement uses TRBV10-1 and TRBJ2-7; the match to TRBD1 covers 8 bases. Germline loops: CDR1 WNHNN, CDR2 SYGVQD (reference sequence). This CDR3 contains 11 residues. The ends lost 5 bases at V and 7 bases at J; junction bases unmatched: 1. The CDR3, as DNA: TGCGCCAGCAGTCGGGACAGGGAGCAGTACTTC. Amino acids: CASSRDREQYF.

A few counts support this clone. The chain has TRBV19 and TRBJ1-5, with TRBD1 identical over 7 bases. The length of the CDR3 is 13 residues. Per germline, CDR1 LNHDA and CDR2 SQIVND (reference sequence). J lost 5 bases, V lost 9 bases, and 7 bases had no gene match. The DNA for the CDR3 is TGTGCCAGCACCGGGACAGCTTATCAGCCCCAGCATTTT. It is translated as CASTGTAYQPQHF.

The gene calls are TRBV2 and TRBJ2-3; 10 bases map to TRBD2. The V and J ends lost 10 bases and 6 bases, in that order; junction bases with no gene match: 16. Germline V lookup: CDR1 SNHLY, CDR2 FYNNEI. This CDR3 spans 16 amino acids. CDR3 nucleotides: TGTGCCAACACCCTTGAGGTAGCGGGGGGAGCGGATACGCAGTATTTT. It is translated as CANTLEVAGGADTQYF.

The chain joins TRBV4-3 to TRBJ2-7; the D gene is possibly TRBD1 (7 bases). The CDR3 totals 16 residues. Germline V lookup: CDR1 LGHNA, CDR2 YSLEER. Trimming removed 0 bases at V and 3 bases at J, with 15 bases between. CDR3 in amino acids: CASSQDGSRGVYEQYF. The CDR3 nucleotides read TGCGCCAGCAGCCAAGATGGAAGCAGGGGGGTCTACGAGCAGTACTTC.

The chain couples TRBV6-5 to TRBJ2-5, with D possibly matching TRBD1 (6 bases). Trimming shortened V by 5 bases and J by 9 bases, and 13 bases separated the two germline ends. Germline V lookup: CDR1 MNHEY, CDR2 SVGAGI. CDR3 length equals 12 residues. CDR3 in DNA: TGTGCCAGCAGTACAGGGACACGGGCCCAGTACTTC. Its protein is CASSTGTRAQYF.

The rearrangement uses TRBV13 and TRBJ2-3; 12 bases map to TRBD2. Germline CDR1 PRHDT, CDR2 FYEKMQ (reference sequence). With V trimmed by 1 base and J by 4 bases, 3 bases remained unmatched. This CDR3 is 16 amino acids long. The CDR3 region has the DNA TGTGCCAGCAGCTTAGAGGCTAGCGGGGGGGCAGATACGCAGTATTTT. Protein product: CASSLEASGGADTQYF.

This clone was seen more than once but under ten times. The gene calls are TRBV4-3 and TRBJ2-3, with 9 bases lining up with TRBD2. The CDR3 spans 17 residues. V dropped 0 bases and J dropped 6; count of bases not matched to a gene: 10. Looked up from germline, CDR1 is LGHNA and CDR2 is YSLEER. The CDR3 loop is CASSQDRGGGAADTQYF. CDR3 nucleotides: TGCGCCAGCAGCCAAGATCGGGGCGGGGGGGCCGCTGATACGCAGTATTTT.

The V gene is TRBV5-1, the J gene TRBJ2-2, with 8 bases matching TRBD1. The CDR3 has 13 residues. Germline values: CDR1 SGHRS, CDR2 YFSETQ. Trimming took 4 bases from V and 6 from J; bases not matched to a gene: 2. CDR3 residues: CASSPDRAGELFF. CDR3 DNA sequence: TGCGCCAGCAGCCCGGACAGGGCCGGGGAGCTGTTTTTT. The whole variable domain, remainder taken from reference TRBV5-1 and TRBJ2-2, is KAGVTQTPRYLIKTRGQQVTLSCSPISGHRSVSWYQQTPGQGLQFLFEYFSETQRNKGNFPGRFSGRQFSNSRSEMNVSTLELGDSALYLCASSPDRAGELFFGEGSRLTVL.

The CDR3 DNA reads as TGCGCCAGCAGCCCAACGCCGGGACAGGGCTCTGCTGAAGCTTTCTTT. Protein sequence: CASSPTPGQGSAEAFF. This chain joins TRBV4-3 and TRBJ1-1; 9 positions match TRBD1. Per germline, CDR1 LGHNA and CDR2 YSLEER. The CDR3 has 16 amino acids. Trimming took 4 bases from V and 6 from J; bases not matched to a gene: 12.